The 2 T cell receptor beta chains below all came from one sample that was sequenced in a study of identical twins. TCRdb called the 5' RACE reads again in MiXCR, with one record for every CDR3 protein. The sample has around 1.7 million distinct CDR3 sequences, 32% seen once; the top ten hold over 0.25%. The sequenced sample was cord blood. These TCRs come from a newborn girl in good health.

The rearrangement joins TRBV19 to TRBJ1-1; TRBD1 is a possible D gene (5 bases). V lost 6 bases and J lost 0, with 14 bases in between. Germline CDR1 reads LNHDA; CDR2 reads SQIVND (reference sequence). This CDR3 contains 15 residues. The CDR3 region has the DNA TGTGCCAGTAGCGTTGACAGACTAATGAACACTGAAGCTTTCTTT. It yields the protein CASSVDRLMNTEAFF.

This clonotype occurred a few times. The chain couples TRBV2 to TRBJ2-3; D unresolved. The CDR3 covers 17 residues. CDR1 and CDR2 (germline): SNHLY, FYNNEI. V shed 2 bases and J shed 4 bases, with 19 bases lying between them. The DNA of the CDR3 is TGTGCCAGCAGTGAACTAGGGCAGTGGGGAATCCCAGATACGCAGTATTTT. It yields the protein CASSELGQWGIPDTQYF.